This TCR beta chain emerged from a study of blood T cell repertoires in COVID-19. On the study more broadly: T cells, B-cell-depleted T cells, or PBMCs supplied cDNA or gDNA.

Original handling: From reference gene primer amplification, estimates of nucleated cell counts were derived. Clones were read by immunoSEQ multiplex PCR, and TCRdb kept only the in-frame ones, dropping some. V, J and clone size are taken as reported in that table, and D and trimming were inferred from the DNA itself. The sample lists roughly 180,000 clones, approximately 80% seen once, with roughly 11% in the top ten. This CDR3 has 13 residues. Between the trimmed V and J ends, which lost 1 base and 8 bases, there was a span of 11 bases. Germline CDR1 is SGHTA and CDR2 is FQGTGA. Patients in Seattle were enrolled during active infection, then followed longitudinally.

Sequencing was carried out using peripheral blood. V is TRBV7-3 and J is TRBJ1-2, with D possibly matching TRBD1 (5 bases). This clonotype originated in a woman aged 35 to 49 with COVID-19, enrolled during active disease. In nucleotides, the CDR3 is TGTGCCAGCAGCTTAAGGGGGGTAGAAGGCTACACCTTC. Its translation is CASSLRGVEGYTF.